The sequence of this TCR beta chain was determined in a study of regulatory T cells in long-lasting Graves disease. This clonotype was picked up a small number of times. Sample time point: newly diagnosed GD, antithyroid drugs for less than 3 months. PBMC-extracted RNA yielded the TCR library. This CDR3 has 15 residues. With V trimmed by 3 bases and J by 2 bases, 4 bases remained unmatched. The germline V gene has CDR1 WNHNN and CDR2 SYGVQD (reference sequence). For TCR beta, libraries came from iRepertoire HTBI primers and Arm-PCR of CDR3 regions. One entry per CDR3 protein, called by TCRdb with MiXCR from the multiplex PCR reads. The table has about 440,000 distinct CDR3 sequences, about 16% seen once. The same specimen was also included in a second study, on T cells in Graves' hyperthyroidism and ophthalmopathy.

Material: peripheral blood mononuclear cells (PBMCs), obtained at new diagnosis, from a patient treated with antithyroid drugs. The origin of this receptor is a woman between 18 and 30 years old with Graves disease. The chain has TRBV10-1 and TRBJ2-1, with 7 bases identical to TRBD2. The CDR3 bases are TGCGCCAGCAGTGAAAGAGCGGGACCCTACAATGAGCAGTTCTTC. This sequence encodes CASSERAGPYNEQFF.